This T cell receptor beta chain was sequenced in a study of T cells expressing NK-cell markers. CDR3 length: 15 residues. CDR1 is SNHLY, CDR2 FYNNEI, per germline. Following a re-call of the 5' RACE reads, TCRdb has one entry per CDR3 protein and lacks DNA. The repertoire table contains roughly 390,000 distinct CDR3 sequences. Details on this clonotype: Its antigen remains unidentified.

Findings and limits, study-wide: Top CD8+ clonotypes included the dominant CD3+CD56+NKG2C+ clonotypes in roughly 6 donors.

The rearrangement uses TRBV2 and TRBJ1-2. This sequence was found in a man aged 18-70 years in good health. The specimen sequenced was blood T cells: a sorted CD56 or NKG2C T cell subset, CD4+ or CD8+ T cells, or bulk PBMC T cells (not recorded which). CDR3 region: CASTTRVTANYGYTF.